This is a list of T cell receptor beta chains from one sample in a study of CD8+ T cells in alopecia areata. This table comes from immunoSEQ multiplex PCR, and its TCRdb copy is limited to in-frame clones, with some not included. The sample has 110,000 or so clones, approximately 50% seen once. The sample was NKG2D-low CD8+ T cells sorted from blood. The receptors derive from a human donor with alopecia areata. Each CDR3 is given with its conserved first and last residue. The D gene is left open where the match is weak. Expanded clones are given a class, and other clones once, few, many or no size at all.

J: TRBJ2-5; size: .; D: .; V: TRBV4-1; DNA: TGCGCCAGCAGCCAAGTTCCCCCGGGAGAGTTAAAAGAGACCCAGTACTTC; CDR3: CASSQVPPGELKETQYF
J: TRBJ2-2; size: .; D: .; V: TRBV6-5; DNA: TGTGCCAGCAGTTACGCGGGGTCCGGGGAGCTGTTTTTT; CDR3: CASSYAGSGELFF
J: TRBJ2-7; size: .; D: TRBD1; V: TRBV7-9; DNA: TGTGCCAGCAGCGTGGCCGGGACAGGGGGGTACGAGCAGTACTTC; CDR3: CASSVAGTGGYEQYF
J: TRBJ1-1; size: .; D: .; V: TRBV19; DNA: TGTGCCACCGGGAACACTGAAGCTTTCTTT; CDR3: CATGNTEAFF
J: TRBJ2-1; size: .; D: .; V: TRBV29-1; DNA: TGCAGCGTTGAGGGCAGGGAAGCCTACAATGAGCAGTTCTTC; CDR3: CSVEGREAYNEQFF
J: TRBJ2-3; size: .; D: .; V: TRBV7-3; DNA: TGTGCCAGCAGCTTAGTGGGGAGCACAGATACGCAGTATTTT; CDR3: CASSLVGSTDTQYF
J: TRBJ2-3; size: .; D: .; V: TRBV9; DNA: TGTGCCAGCAGCGTAGGAGGTGGGGCTAGAACAGATACGCAGTATTTT; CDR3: CASSVGGGARTDTQYF
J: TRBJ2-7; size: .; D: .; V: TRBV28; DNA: TGTGCCAGCTCGGAGATTGACGGCAGGGGAGCTTACGAGCAGTACTTC; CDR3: CASSEIDGRGAYEQYF
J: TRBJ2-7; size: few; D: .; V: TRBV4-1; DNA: TGCGCCAGCAGCCAGGACGGACCCTACGAGCAGTACTTC; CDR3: CASSQDGPYEQYF
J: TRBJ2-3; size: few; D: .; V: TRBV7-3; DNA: TGTGCCAGCAGCTTAAATCCCTCCAGCAGCACAGATACGCAGTATTTT; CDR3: CASSLNPSSSTDTQYF
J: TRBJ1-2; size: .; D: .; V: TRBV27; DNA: TGTGCCAGCGGACCAATTGAGGGCTACACCTTC; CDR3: CASGPIEGYTF
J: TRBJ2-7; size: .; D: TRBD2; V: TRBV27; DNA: TGTGCCAGCAGTTTAAGATTTGCTAGCGGGAGCGGAGAGCAGTACTTC; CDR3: CASSLRFASGSGEQYF
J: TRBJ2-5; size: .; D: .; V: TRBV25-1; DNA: TGTGCCAGCAGTGACGACAGACCCCAAGAGACCCAGTACTTC; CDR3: CASSDDRPQETQYF
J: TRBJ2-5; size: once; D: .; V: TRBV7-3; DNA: TGTGCCAGCAGCTCCGGGGCAGGATTGCAAGAGACCCAGTACTTC; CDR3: CASSSGAGLQETQYF
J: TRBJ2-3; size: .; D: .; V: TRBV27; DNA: TGTGCCAGCAGTTTAAGGAGGGGGGGGACAGATACGCAGTATTTT; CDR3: CASSLRRGGTDTQYF
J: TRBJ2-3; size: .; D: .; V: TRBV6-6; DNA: TGTGCCAGCAGTTCAGACAGGCCCTCCACAGATACGCAGTATTTT; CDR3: CASSSDRPSTDTQYF
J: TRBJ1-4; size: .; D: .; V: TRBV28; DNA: TGTGCCAGCAGTTTACCCCGAGGAATTAATGAAAAACTGTTTTTT; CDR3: CASSLPRGINEKLFF
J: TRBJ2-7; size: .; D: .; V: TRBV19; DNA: TGTGCCAGTGCGCAAGGGGGACACCCCTCCTACGAGCAGTACTTC; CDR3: CASAQGGHPSYEQYF
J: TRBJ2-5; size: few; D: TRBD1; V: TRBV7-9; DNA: TGTGCCAGCAGCCTCCGGGACAGGGACATGCAGACCCAGTACTTC; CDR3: CASSLRDRDMQTQYF
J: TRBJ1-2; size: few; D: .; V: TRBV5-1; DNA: TGCGCCAGCAGTTCCCCGACAACCCCCAGGGACCGCTCCGTCTATGGCTACACCTTC; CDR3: CASSSPTTPRDRSVYGYTF
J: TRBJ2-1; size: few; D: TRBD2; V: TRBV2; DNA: TGTGCCAGCAGGGGACTAGCGGTTAACAATGAGCAGTTCTTC; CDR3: CASRGLAVNNEQFF
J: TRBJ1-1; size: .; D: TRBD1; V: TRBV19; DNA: TGTGCCAGTAGTATGGTACAGGGGGTTGCTGAAGCTTTCTTT; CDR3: CASSMVQGVAEAFF
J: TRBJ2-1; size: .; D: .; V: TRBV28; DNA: TGTGCCAGCAGTTTATTAGGGAGCCACGTGGAAAGCAATGAGCAGTTCTTC; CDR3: CASSLLGSHVESNEQFF
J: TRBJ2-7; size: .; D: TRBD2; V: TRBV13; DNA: TGTGCCAGCAGCTTTTCTAGCGGGAGATACGAGCAGTACTTC; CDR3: CASSFSSGRYEQYF